These 15 T cell receptor beta chains were sequenced from one sample in a study of blood T cell repertoires in COVID-19 (dated by TCRdb to between 2020 and 2021). Libraries were prepared through the immunoSEQ multiplex PCR assay. Not all clones reach the TCRdb copy of this immuneACCESS table, which keeps in-frame sequences only. Checked studies attribute under half of the gap to unresolved V genes and leave the rest unexplained. Counted in this sample were about 160,000 clones; around 90% of them appeared once. The top ten hold about 3% of the sample. The sample comprised peripheral blood. These receptors all stem from a man aged 55 to 70 with acute or convalescent COVID-19.

This rearrangement joins TRBV20-1 to TRBJ2-7, with D tentatively TRBD2 (6 bases). Trimming shortened V by 3 bases and J by 7 bases, and 13 bases separated the two germline ends. Germline CDR1 reads DFQATT; CDR2 reads SNEGSKA (reference sequence). The CDR3 length is 12 residues. CDR3 bases: TGCAGTGCTAGTGCCGGGGGTGAGGAGCAGTACTTC. This codes for CSASAGGEEQYF.

J is TRBJ1-2 and V is TRBV18; D may be TRBD1 (6 bases). The CDR3 spans 13 residues. The germline V gene encodes CDR1 KGHSH and CDR2 LQKENI. The V end was cut by 5 bases, the J end by 8 bases, with 15 bases between. Written as DNA, the CDR3 is TGTGCCAGCTCAACGGACAGTTTGTCCGGCTACACCTTC. It is translated as CASSTDSLSGYTF.

The chain links TRBV14 to TRBJ2-7; no clear D gene. V was shortened by 4 bases and J by 0 bases, with 4 bases between the two germline ends. Per the germline V gene, CDR1 is SGHDN and CDR2 is FVKESK. CDR3 size: 12 residues. The CDR3 region is CASSPSSYEQYF. CDR3 DNA sequence: TGTGCCAGCAGCCCGAGCTCCTACGAGCAGTACTTC.

The chain employs TRBV2 and TRBJ1-5; 7 bases are shared with TRBD1. V trimming: 0 bases; J trimming: 0 bases; junction bases outside the gene matches: 11. Germline V gene sequence: CDR1 SNHLY, CDR2 FYNNEI. The CDR3 sequence is 19 residues long. CDR3 sequence reads: CASSEAVRTGLYSNQPQHF. CDR3 coding DNA: TGTGCCAGCAGTGAAGCGGTCCGGACAGGACTCTATAGCAATCAGCCCCAGCATTTT.

The V call is TRBV5-4, the J call TRBJ1-2; D unclear. The CDR3 has 14 amino acids. CDR1 is SGHNT and CDR2 is YYREEE in the germline V gene (reference sequence). Trimming shortened V by 2 bases and J by 4 bases, and 12 bases separated the two germline ends. CDR3 DNA: TGTGCCAGCAGCTTATATGGGGAGTTCTATGGCTACACCTTC. Translation gives CASSLYGEFYGYTF.

The rearrangement joins TRBV3-1 (or the pseudogene TRBV3-2) to TRBJ1-4; 10 bases match TRBD1. V was pared by 6 bases and J by 8 bases, with 9 bases of the junction left unmatched. Per germline, CDR1 LGHDT and CDR2 YNNKEL (reference sequence). The CDR3 consists of 15 residues. In DNA, the CDR3 is TGTGCCAGCAGTCCCGGGACAGGGGATAGGGAAAAACTGTTTTTT. It codes for CASSPGTGDREKLFF.

The chain couples TRBV6-4 to TRBJ2-1; 11 nucleotides line up with TRBD2. With 5 bases clipped from V and 6 bases from J, the junction kept 6 bases outside the gene matches. This CDR3 comprises 15 residues. The germline V gene encodes CDR1 MRHNA and CDR2 SNTAGT. CDR3 sequence: CASSIAGGPGNEQFF. CDR3 coding DNA: TGTGCCAGCAGTATAGCGGGGGGGCCCGGCAATGAGCAGTTCTTC.

The chain combines TRBV3-1 (or the pseudogene TRBV3-2) with TRBJ2-3; 9 bases agree with TRBD2. V dropped 4 bases and J dropped 6; count of bases not matched to a gene: 11. Germline values: CDR1 LGHDT, CDR2 YNNKEL (reference sequence). The CDR3 loop spans 16 amino acids. The CDR3 DNA follows: TGTGCCAGCAGCCGTGGCGGGGGGGCCCGCGGGGATACGCAGTATTTT. Protein: CASSRGGGARGDTQYF.

This clone was found a few times. The chain joins TRBV24-1 to TRBJ1-5, with D perhaps TRBD1 (6 bases). Germline CDR1 reads KGHDR; CDR2 reads SFDVKD. The CDR3 spans 14 residues. V dropped 4 bases and J dropped 3 bases, with 9 bases sitting between them. The CDR3 spells CATSEGQFNQPQHF. As DNA, the CDR3 is TGTGCCACCAGTGAAGGACAGTTCAATCAGCCCCAGCATTTT.

This clone was counted a few times. The genes are TRBV7-2 and TRBJ1-6; 8 bases agree with TRBD1. The CDR3 extends over 16 amino acids. Unmatched junction bases numbered 10, after V lost 4 bases and J lost 8 bases. CDR1 and CDR2 from the germline V gene are SGHTA and FQGNSA. CDR3 region: CASSSGSGQGDSPLHF. The CDR3 DNA sequence: TGTGCCAGCAGCTCGGGTAGTGGACAGGGAGATTCACCCCTCCACTTT.

The sample holds a few counts of this clone. CDR3 in amino acids: CAIDSGSYEQYF. CDR3 in DNA: TGTGCCATCGATAGCGGGTCCTACGAGCAGTACTTC. This chain connects TRBV7-9 to TRBJ2-7; 7 nucleotides align to TRBD2. This CDR3 comprises 12 residues. The V gene end was trimmed by 10 bases and the J gene end by 1 base; junction bases not matched to a gene: 4. Germline loops: CDR1 SEHNR, CDR2 FQNEAQ (reference sequence). Full variable domain (remainder filled in from reference TRBV7-9 and TRBJ2-7): DTGVSQNPRHKITKRGQNVTFRCDPISEHNRLYWYRQTLGQGPEFLTYFQNEAQLEKSRLLSDRFSAERPKGSFSTLEIQRTEQGDSAMYLCAIDSGSYEQYFGPGTRLTVT.

The CDR3 protein is CASSYLGQGHGYTF. DNA of the CDR3: TGTGCCAGCAGTTACTTGGGACAGGGCCATGGCTACACCTTC. The V gene is TRBV6-5, the J gene TRBJ1-2; 9 nucleotides agree with TRBD1. The length of the CDR3 is 14 residues. V gave up 1 base and J gave up 6 bases; unmatched junction bases: 3. The germline CDR1 and CDR2 sequences are MNHEY and SVGAGI.

The rearrangement joins TRBV23-1 to TRBJ1-2; no firm D call. TRBV23-1 is an ORF, and what it does is uncertain. The CDR3 covers 16 residues. V was clipped by 2 bases and J by 9 bases, with 22 bases between them. CDR3 sequence: CASSQGLGCPSMSYTF. CDR3 DNA sequence: TGCGCCAGCAGTCAAGGTCTCGGGTGCCCCTCAATGAGCTACACCTTC.

V usage is TRBV6-5 and J usage is TRBJ2-2; D not certain. This CDR3 has 15 residues. The ends were cut back, 6 bases at V and 0 bases at J, with 11 bases in the middle. Per germline, CDR1 MNHEY and CDR2 SVGAGI. The CDR3 coding sequence is TGTGCCAGCAGCTTTACCCGGGCGAACACCGGGGAGCTGTTTTTT. Its protein is CASSFTRANTGELFF.

The rearrangement links TRBV19 to TRBJ2-7; 7 nucleotides line up with TRBD1. The J segment lost 4 bases and the V segment lost 8 bases, leaving 8 bases of the junction unmatched. Germline values: CDR1 LNHDA, CDR2 SQIVND (reference sequence). CDR3 length equals 13 residues. CDR3 protein: CASSPGTAYEQYF. DNA of the CDR3: TGTGCCAGTTCCCCCGGGACAGCTTACGAGCAGTACTTC.